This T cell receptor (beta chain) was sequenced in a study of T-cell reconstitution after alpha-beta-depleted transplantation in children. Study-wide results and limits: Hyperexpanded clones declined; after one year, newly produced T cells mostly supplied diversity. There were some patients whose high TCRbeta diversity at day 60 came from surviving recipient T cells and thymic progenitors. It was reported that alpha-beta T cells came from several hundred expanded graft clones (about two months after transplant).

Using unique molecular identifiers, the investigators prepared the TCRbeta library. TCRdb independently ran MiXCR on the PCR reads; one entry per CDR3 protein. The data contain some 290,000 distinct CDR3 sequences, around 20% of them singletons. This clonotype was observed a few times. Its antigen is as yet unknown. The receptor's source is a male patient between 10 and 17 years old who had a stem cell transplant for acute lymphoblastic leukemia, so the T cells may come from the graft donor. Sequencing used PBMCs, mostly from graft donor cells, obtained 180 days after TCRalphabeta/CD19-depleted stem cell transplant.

DNA for the CDR3: TGTGCCAGCAGGCCTTCCACAGGAGAAAATCAGCCCCAGCATTTT. This gives the protein CASRPSTGENQPQHF. V and J are TRBV6-1 and TRBJ1-5; the D gene is possibly TRBD1 (5 bases). The CDR3 has 15 amino acids. V was shortened by 6 bases and J by 4 bases, with 16 bases between the two germline ends. Germline CDR1 is MNHNS and CDR2 is SASEGT.